Below, 29 T cell receptor beta chains from the same sample are listed, as sequenced in a study of beta chain features in type 1 diabetes. Study-wide points: TCRB CDR3s were moderately but significantly shorter in Type 1 diabetes patients in all four CD4+ subsets.

For these receptors, no antigen is known. Reverse transcribing all isolated RNA meant expressed TCRB transcripts were sequenced. TCRdb's table, derived via immunoSEQ multiplex PCR, lists solely in-frame clones and lacks some. The sample holds 300,000 or so clones, around 8.5% seen once. Sequenced sample: central memory CD4+ T cells from blood. The receptors stem from a man aged 30-40 years with type 1 diabetes.

The chain links TRBV11-2 to TRBJ2-1, with D possibly TRBD1 on 5 matching bases. This CDR3 contains 17 residues. Trimming took 1 base from V and 3 from J, leaving 16 bases between them. Germline V gives CDR1 SGHAT, CDR2 FQNNGV. CDR3 in DNA: TGTGCCAGCAGCTTAGGAATACAGGCCCGAGGCTACAATGAGCAGTTCTTC. Translation gives CASSLGIQARGYNEQFF.

The V gene is TRBV19, the J gene TRBJ1-5, with TRBD1 identical over 7 bases. After removal of 8 bases from V and 2 bases from J, the junction contained 9 bases not matched to a gene. CDR1 and CDR2 from the germline V gene are LNHDA and SQIVND (reference sequence). This CDR3 comprises 15 residues. The CDR3 nucleotides are TGTGCCAGTGTCAAGGGGACAGACGGCAATCAGCCCCAGCATTTT. Translation: CASVKGTDGNQPQHF. Full variable domain (remainder filled in from reference TRBV19 and TRBJ1-5): DGGITQSPKYLFRKEGQNVTLSCEQNLNHDAMYWYRQDPGQGLRLIYYSQIVNDFQKGDIAEGYSVSREKKESFPLTVTSAQKNPTAFYLCASVKGTDGNQPQHFGDGTRLSIL.

Worth noting for this clone: Other DNA sequences in the same sample also yield this CDR3. The J gene is TRBJ1-2, the V gene TRBV29-1; 7 positions agree with TRBD1. With 1 base clipped from V and 7 bases from J, the junction kept 3 bases outside the gene matches. Looked up from germline, CDR1 is SQVTM and CDR2 is ANQGSEA. The CDR3 contains 12 residues. The CDR3 DNA reads as TGCAGCGTTGAAGGGACAGGCGGTGGCTACACCTTC. It encodes CSVEGTGGGYTF. Variable domain in full (rest from reference TRBV29-1 and TRBJ1-2): SAVISQKPSRDICQRGTSLTIQCQVDSQVTMMFWYRQQPGQSLTLIATANQGSEATYESGFVIDKFPISRPNLTFSTLTVSNMSPEDSSIYLCSVEGTGGGYTFGSGTRLTVV.

V is TRBV7-2 and J is TRBJ2-3, with 7 bases identical to TRBD1. CDR3 length: 15 residues. J gave up 5 bases and V 5 bases, and 10 bases lay outside the gene matches. Germline lookup yields CDR1 SGHTA and CDR2 FQGNSA. The CDR3 coding sequence is TGTGCCAGCAGCACACACAGGGGAGAGGGAGATACGCAGTATTTT. Translation gives CASSTHRGEGDTQYF.

This CDR3 is CASSFGGSLYTQYF. The CDR3 DNA sequence: TGTGCCAGCAGTTTCGGGGGTTCCCTATATACGCAGTATTTT. The gene calls are TRBV28 and TRBJ2-3; possible D gene TRBD2, 6 bases. V lost 3 bases and J 7 bases, leaving 14 bases between the germline ends. The CDR3 totals 14 residues. CDR1 and CDR2 from the germline V gene are MDHEN and SYDVKM.

The sample holds a few counts of this clone. V and J are TRBV18 and TRBJ2-5, with a weak D call TRBD2 (5 bases). The V end was cut by 2 bases, the J end by 5 bases, with 12 bases between. The CDR3 spans 14 residues. The germline V gene has CDR1 KGHSH and CDR2 LQKENI. This CDR3 is CASSPIGGRETQYF. The CDR3 coding sequence is TGTGCCAGCTCACCAATCGGCGGGCGGGAGACCCAGTACTTC.

V and J are TRBV27 and TRBJ2-5; 7 nucleotides line up with TRBD2. Germline V gives CDR1 MNHEY, CDR2 SMNVEV (reference sequence). CDR3 length: 16 residues. V trimming: 0 bases; J trimming: 6 bases; junction bases outside the gene matches: 10. The chain's CDR3 is CASSLSGAGFRKTQYF. For the CDR3, the DNA is TGTGCCAGCAGTTTATCGGGAGCGGGGTTCAGAAAGACCCAGTACTTC.

This CDR3 reads CASSVSRGRETQYF. CDR3 DNA sequence: TGTGCCAGCAGTGTTAGCAGGGGGCGTGAGACCCAGTACTTC. The rearrangement links TRBV25-1 to TRBJ2-5; 8 bases line up with TRBD1. This CDR3 region has 14 residues. The V gene's germline CDR1 is MGHDK and CDR2 SYGVNS. With 4 bases clipped from V and 5 bases from J, the junction kept 6 bases outside the gene matches.

This clone was detected a few times. V is TRBV30 and J is TRBJ1-6; D perhaps matches TRBD1 (5 bases). The germline gives CDR1 GTSNPN, CDR2 SVGIG (reference sequence). The CDR3 is 13 amino acids. Trimming removed 5 bases from V and 4 bases from J, with 9 bases in between. This chain's CDR3 is CAWGGFYNSPLHF. CDR3 bases: TGTGCCTGGGGGGGATTTTATAATTCACCCCTCCACTTT.

This clone was seen repeatedly, ten times or more. V gene TRBV6-1 combines with J gene TRBJ1-6; D unclear. Between the trimmed V and J ends, which lost 2 bases and 10 bases, there was a span of 9 bases. Germline V gene lookup returns CDR1 MNHNS and CDR2 SASEGT. The CDR3 covers 13 residues. The chain's CDR3 is CASSEPTVSPLHF. The CDR3 DNA reads TGTGCCAGCAGTGAACCCACAGTGTCACCCCTCCACTTT.

This clone has only a few counts. This sequence joins TRBV27 and TRBJ1-5, with no clear D. The CDR3 runs to 13 residues. The germline V gene has CDR1 MNHEY and CDR2 SMNVEV (reference sequence). The germline V and J ends were trimmed by 6 bases and 5 bases, with 11 bases remaining between them. This chain's CDR3 is CASRPLPDQPQHF. DNA of the CDR3: TGTGCCAGCAGGCCCCTACCGGATCAGCCCCAGCATTTT.

This clone was counted a few times. One base away lies a much larger clone, so this may be a sequencing read error. The chain uses TRBV13 and TRBJ2-5; D not certain. CDR3 length: 11 residues. V was pared by 1 base and J by 4 bases, with 1 base between. The germline CDR1 and CDR2 sequences are PRHDT and FYEKMQ (reference sequence). The CDR3 DNA sequence: TGTGCCAGCAGCTTAGCAGAGACCCAGTACTTC. Encoded protein: CASSLAETQYF.

A few counts support this clone. This chain links TRBV10-2 with TRBJ2-3; 9 bases agree with TRBD1. The V segment lost 4 bases and the J segment 3 bases; nucleotides outside the gene matches: 2. Germline CDR1 and CDR2: WSHSY and SAAADI. The CDR3 has 14 residues. CDR3 region: CASSGTGETDTQYF. In DNA form, the CDR3 reads TGCGCCAGCAGTGGGACAGGGGAGACAGATACGCAGTATTTT.

There are a few counts of this clone. The rearrangement uses TRBV7-9 and TRBJ2-5; 12 nucleotides match TRBD2. CDR1 is SEHNR, CDR2 FQNEAQ, per germline (reference sequence). V was clipped by 5 bases and J by 2 bases; unmatched bases: 3. This CDR3 spans 15 amino acids. For the CDR3, the DNA is TGTGCCAGCAGCCCCCTAGCGGGGGGGCAAGAGACCCAGTACTTC. Amino acids: CASSPLAGGQETQYF.

This clone was observed a handful of times. The J gene is TRBJ2-1, the V gene TRBV5-1; 8 bases line up with TRBD1. The junction had 9 bases not matched to a gene; V was cut back by 4 bases and J by 3 bases. The CDR3 sequence is 16 residues long. From germline, CDR1 is SGHRS and CDR2 YFSETQ. This chain's CDR3 is CASSAGQEYIYNEQFF. The CDR3 DNA follows: TGCGCCAGCAGCGCGGGACAGGAATATATCTACAATGAGCAGTTCTTC.

The V gene is TRBV7-9, the J gene TRBJ2-7; no clear D gene. Germline assignment: CDR1 SEHNR and CDR2 FQNEAQ (reference sequence). Trimming cost V 0 bases and J 3 bases, with 6 bases left between them. The CDR3 runs 13 residues. The DNA for the CDR3 is TGTGCCAGCAGCTTAGCGGTGAGCTACGAGCAGTACTTC. It yields the protein CASSLAVSYEQYF.

This clone was detected a few times. V usage is TRBV10-3 and J usage is TRBJ2-5, with D perhaps matching TRBD2 (6 bases). Trimming took off 6 bases at V and 5 bases at J, with 7 bases between the two ends. There are 11 residues in the CDR3. Germline CDR1 ENHRY, CDR2 SYGVKD. The CDR3 region has the DNA TGTGCCATCAGGGCGGGGGAGACCCAGTACTTC. This gives the protein CAIRAGETQYF.

This clone appeared many times. This rearrangement joins TRBV2 to TRBJ2-5; 8 nucleotides line up with TRBD2. The CDR3 covers 15 residues. J gave up 5 bases and V 1 base, and 6 bases lay outside the gene matches. In germline, CDR1 is SNHLY, CDR2 FYNNEI. The CDR3 protein is CASSEGTSMVETQYF. The CDR3 DNA is TGTGCCAGCAGTGAAGGGACTAGCATGGTCGAGACCCAGTACTTC.

The rearrangement joins TRBV11-2 to TRBJ2-5; the D is unclear. V was shortened by 5 bases and J by 4 bases, with 11 bases between the two germline ends. The CDR3 is made up of 13 amino acids. The V gene's germline CDR1 is SGHAT and CDR2 FQNNGV. The CDR3 sequence is CASSNGPPETQYF. DNA for the CDR3: TGTGCCAGCAGCAATGGACCGCCAGAGACCCAGTACTTC.

In its sample, this clone was seen a few times. The chain carries TRBV25-1 and TRBJ2-7; 8 bases align to TRBD1. The CDR3 has 14 residues. Trimming at V came to 4 bases and at J to 0 bases, leaving 2 bases not matched to a gene. The V gene's germline CDR1 is MGHDK and CDR2 SYGVNS. CDR3 residues: CASSGGQASYEQYF. CDR3 coding DNA: TGTGCCAGCAGTGGGGGACAGGCCTCCTACGAGCAGTACTTC.

This clone showed up many times. This rearrangement joins TRBV10-3 to TRBJ2-1; the D is unclear. CDR3 size: 12 residues. Trimming took off 3 bases at V and 8 bases at J, with 8 bases between the two ends. Germline V CDR1 and CDR2: ENHRY, SYGVKD. This chain's CDR3 is CAISDMWDEQFF. Written as DNA, the CDR3 is TGTGCCATCAGTGATATGTGGGATGAGCAGTTCTTC.

This clone was counted between two and nine times. This sequence joins TRBV5-1 and TRBJ2-7; 7 bases are shared with TRBD2. The V and J ends lost 2 bases and 4 bases, in that order; junction bases with no gene match: 9. Germline CDR1 and CDR2: SGHRS and YFSETQ. The CDR3 has 15 residues. The CDR3 DNA is TGCGCCAGCAGCTTTCAGGCGGGGGAGGTGTACGAGCAGTACTTC. This codes for CASSFQAGEVYEQYF.

The V gene is TRBV27, the J gene TRBJ1-5, with TRBD1 matching over 7 bases. There are 15 residues in the CDR3. With V trimmed by 3 bases and J by 2 bases, 4 bases remained unmatched. Per the germline V gene, CDR1 is MNHEY and CDR2 is SMNVEV (reference sequence). CDR3 protein: CASSFTTGGNQPQHF. Written as DNA, the CDR3 is TGTGCCAGCAGTTTCACTACAGGGGGCAATCAGCCCCAGCATTTT.

The sample holds a few counts of this clone. The chain couples TRBV5-1 to TRBJ2-5; the match to TRBD1 covers 8 bases. This CDR3 spans 15 amino acids. V shed 4 bases, J shed 2 bases, and the junction held 7 bases outside the gene matches. Germline V gene data show CDR1 as SGHRS and CDR2 as YFSETQ. CDR3 in DNA: TGCGCCAGCAGCCCGGGACAGGTCCATCAAGAGACCCAGTACTTC. This translates into CASSPGQVHQETQYF.

V is TRBV11-3 and J is TRBJ2-3; 8 positions agree with TRBD1. Germline lookup yields CDR1 SGHNT and CDR2 YENEEA. Trimming cost V 5 bases and J 0 bases; bases outside gene matches: 4. The CDR3 has 15 amino acids. CDR3 bases: TGTGCCAGCAGCACAGGGGGTTTTAGCACAGATACGCAGTATTTT. Translation: CASSTGGFSTDTQYF.

V gene TRBV27 combines with J gene TRBJ1-6; 8 bases match TRBD1. From germline, CDR1 is MNHEY and CDR2 SMNVEV (reference sequence). Losses at the gene ends were 8 bases for V and 9 bases for J; bases not matched to a gene: 15. This CDR3 contains 16 residues. The CDR3 bases are TGTGCCAGCTCCTCCCGCGACAGGGGAGGTGGTTCACCCCTCCACTTT. This sequence encodes CASSSRDRGGGSPLHF.

This clone came up a few times. The chain joins TRBV4-3 to TRBJ2-3, with D hard to call. The CDR3 loop spans 15 amino acids. CDR1 LGHNA and CDR2 YSLEER come from the germline V gene. Trimming took 4 bases from V and 0 from J, leaving 11 bases between them. Here the CDR3 DNA reads TGCGCCAGCAGCCGACGACCCCTGAGCACAGATACGCAGTATTTT. Residues: CASSRRPLSTDTQYF.

The chain employs TRBV27 and TRBJ2-3, with TRBD1 matching over 8 bases. J was trimmed by 6 bases and V by 7 bases; bases with no gene match: 15. Germline V gene sequence: CDR1 MNHEY, CDR2 SMNVEV (reference sequence). The CDR3 runs to 16 residues. CDR3 sequence: CASTIRQGAGPDTQYF. Written as DNA, the CDR3 is TGTGCCAGCACCATACGGCAGGGGGCGGGCCCGGATACGCAGTATTTT.

CDR3 in DNA: TGTGCCAGCAGCCAAGGGATACAGGGTACTGGAAACACCATATATTTT. The encoded protein is CASSQGIQGTGNTIYF. The V gene is TRBV4-2, the J gene TRBJ1-3, with D possibly matching TRBD1 (6 bases). Looked up from germline, CDR1 is LGHNA and CDR2 is YNFKEQ. V was clipped by 1 base and J by 2 bases, with 12 bases between them. The CDR3 sequence is 16 residues long.